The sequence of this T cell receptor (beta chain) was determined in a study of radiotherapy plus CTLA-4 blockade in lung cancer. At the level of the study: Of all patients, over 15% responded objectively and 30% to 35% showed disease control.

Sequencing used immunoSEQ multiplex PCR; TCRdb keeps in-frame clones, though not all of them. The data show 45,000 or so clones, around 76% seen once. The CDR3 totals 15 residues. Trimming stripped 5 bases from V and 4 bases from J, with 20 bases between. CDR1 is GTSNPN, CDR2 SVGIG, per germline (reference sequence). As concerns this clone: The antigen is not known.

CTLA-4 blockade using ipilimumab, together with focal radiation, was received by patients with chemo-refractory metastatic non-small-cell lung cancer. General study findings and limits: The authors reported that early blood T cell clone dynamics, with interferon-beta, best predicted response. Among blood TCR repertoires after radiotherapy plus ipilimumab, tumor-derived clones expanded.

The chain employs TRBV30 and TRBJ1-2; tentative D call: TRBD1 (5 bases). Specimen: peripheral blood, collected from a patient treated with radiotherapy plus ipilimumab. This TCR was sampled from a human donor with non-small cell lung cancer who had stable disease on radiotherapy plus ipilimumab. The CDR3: CAWSGRAHILYGYTF. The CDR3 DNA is TGTGCCTGGTCTGGCAGGGCCCACATTCTCTATGGCTACACCTTC.